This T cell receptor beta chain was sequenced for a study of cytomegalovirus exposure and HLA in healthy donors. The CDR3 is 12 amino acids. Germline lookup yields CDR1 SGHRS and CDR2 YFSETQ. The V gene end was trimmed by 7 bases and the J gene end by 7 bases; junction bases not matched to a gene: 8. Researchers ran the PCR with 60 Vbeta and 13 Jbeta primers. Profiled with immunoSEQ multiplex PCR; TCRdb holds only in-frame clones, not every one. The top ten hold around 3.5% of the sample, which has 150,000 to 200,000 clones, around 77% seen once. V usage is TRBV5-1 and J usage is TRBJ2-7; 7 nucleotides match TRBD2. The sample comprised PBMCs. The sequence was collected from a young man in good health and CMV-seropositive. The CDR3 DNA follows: TGCGCCAGCGCCGTTTGGGGGGGTGAGCAGTACTTC. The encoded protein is CASAVWGGEQYF.